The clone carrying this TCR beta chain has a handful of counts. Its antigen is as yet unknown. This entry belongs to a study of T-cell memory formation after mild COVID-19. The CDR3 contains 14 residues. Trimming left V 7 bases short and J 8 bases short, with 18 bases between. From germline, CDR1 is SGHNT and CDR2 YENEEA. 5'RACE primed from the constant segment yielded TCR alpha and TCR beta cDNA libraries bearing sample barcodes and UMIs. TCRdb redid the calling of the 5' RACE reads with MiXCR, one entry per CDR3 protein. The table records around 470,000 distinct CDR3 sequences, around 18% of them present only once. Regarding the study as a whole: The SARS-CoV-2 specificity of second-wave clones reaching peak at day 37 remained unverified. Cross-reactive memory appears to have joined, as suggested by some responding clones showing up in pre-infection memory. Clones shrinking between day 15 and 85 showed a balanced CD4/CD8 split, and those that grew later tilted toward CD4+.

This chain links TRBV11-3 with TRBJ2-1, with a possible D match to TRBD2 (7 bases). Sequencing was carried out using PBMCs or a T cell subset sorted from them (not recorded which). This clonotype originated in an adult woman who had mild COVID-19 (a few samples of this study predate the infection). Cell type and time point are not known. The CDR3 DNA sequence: TGTGCCAGCACCTTGAGGGGGGGTACCGATGAGCAGTTCTTC. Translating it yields CASTLRGGTDEQFF.